This TCR beta chain was recorded in a study of T cells in pancreatic ductal adenocarcinoma. Study-wide findings and caveats: Blood had more productive templates and roughly 7.5-fold more unique clonotypes than tumor. This surgical cohort overrepresents the minority presenting with early-stage disease. No significant tumor-blood clonality difference; means were about 0.11 and 0.072. Enrichment of CD45RO+ effector over naive T cells in tumors may bias clonality.

Points on this clone: The antigen is unknown.

Assay used: immunoSEQ multiplex PCR; TCRdb lists only in-frame clones, some missing. The data hold roughly 100,000 clones, with about 95% observed a single time. Selected pancreatic ductal adenocarcinoma patients had undergone surgery without neoadjuvant therapy. Sequencing used PBMCs. The TCR comes from a human donor with pancreatic ductal adenocarcinoma.

The CDR3 loop reads CAISLGVRSDEQYF. The CDR3 DNA follows: TGTGCCATCAGTCTCGGGGTGAGGTCGGACGAGCAGTACTTC. The chain uses TRBV10-3 and TRBJ2-7; weak D call: TRBD2 (5 bases). Germline V gives CDR1 ENHRY, CDR2 SYGVKD. The CDR3 sequence is 14 residues long. Trimming removed 5 bases from V and 5 bases from J, with 16 bases in between.